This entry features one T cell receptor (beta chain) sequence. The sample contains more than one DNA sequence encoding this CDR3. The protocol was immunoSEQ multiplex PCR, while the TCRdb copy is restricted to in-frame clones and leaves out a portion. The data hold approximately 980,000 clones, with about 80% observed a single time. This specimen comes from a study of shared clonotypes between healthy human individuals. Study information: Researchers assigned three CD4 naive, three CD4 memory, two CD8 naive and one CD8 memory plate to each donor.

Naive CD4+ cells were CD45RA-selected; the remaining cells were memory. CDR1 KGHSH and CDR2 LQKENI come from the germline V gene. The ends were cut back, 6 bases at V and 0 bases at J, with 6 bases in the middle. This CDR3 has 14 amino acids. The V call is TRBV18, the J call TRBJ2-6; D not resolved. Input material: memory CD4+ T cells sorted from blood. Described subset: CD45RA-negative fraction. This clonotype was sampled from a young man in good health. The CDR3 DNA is TGTGCCAGCTCCCCCCCCTCTGGGGCCAACGTCCTGACTTTC. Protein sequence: CASSPPSGANVLTF.